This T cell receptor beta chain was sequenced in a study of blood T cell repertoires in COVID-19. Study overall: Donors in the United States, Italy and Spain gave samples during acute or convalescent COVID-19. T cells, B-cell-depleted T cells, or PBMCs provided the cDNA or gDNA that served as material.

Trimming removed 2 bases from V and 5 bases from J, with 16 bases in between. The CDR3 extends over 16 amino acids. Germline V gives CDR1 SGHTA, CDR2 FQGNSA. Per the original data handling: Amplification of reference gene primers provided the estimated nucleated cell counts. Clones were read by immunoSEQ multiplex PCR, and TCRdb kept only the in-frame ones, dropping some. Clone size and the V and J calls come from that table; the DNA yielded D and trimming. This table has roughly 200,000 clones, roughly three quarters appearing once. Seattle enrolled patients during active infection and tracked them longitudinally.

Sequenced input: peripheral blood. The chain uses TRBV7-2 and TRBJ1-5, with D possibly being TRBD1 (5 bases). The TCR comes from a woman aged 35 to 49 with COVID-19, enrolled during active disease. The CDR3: CASSLNPGLRDQPQHF. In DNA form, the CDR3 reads TGTGCCAGCAGCTTAAACCCGGGACTCCGGGATCAGCCCCAGCATTTT.